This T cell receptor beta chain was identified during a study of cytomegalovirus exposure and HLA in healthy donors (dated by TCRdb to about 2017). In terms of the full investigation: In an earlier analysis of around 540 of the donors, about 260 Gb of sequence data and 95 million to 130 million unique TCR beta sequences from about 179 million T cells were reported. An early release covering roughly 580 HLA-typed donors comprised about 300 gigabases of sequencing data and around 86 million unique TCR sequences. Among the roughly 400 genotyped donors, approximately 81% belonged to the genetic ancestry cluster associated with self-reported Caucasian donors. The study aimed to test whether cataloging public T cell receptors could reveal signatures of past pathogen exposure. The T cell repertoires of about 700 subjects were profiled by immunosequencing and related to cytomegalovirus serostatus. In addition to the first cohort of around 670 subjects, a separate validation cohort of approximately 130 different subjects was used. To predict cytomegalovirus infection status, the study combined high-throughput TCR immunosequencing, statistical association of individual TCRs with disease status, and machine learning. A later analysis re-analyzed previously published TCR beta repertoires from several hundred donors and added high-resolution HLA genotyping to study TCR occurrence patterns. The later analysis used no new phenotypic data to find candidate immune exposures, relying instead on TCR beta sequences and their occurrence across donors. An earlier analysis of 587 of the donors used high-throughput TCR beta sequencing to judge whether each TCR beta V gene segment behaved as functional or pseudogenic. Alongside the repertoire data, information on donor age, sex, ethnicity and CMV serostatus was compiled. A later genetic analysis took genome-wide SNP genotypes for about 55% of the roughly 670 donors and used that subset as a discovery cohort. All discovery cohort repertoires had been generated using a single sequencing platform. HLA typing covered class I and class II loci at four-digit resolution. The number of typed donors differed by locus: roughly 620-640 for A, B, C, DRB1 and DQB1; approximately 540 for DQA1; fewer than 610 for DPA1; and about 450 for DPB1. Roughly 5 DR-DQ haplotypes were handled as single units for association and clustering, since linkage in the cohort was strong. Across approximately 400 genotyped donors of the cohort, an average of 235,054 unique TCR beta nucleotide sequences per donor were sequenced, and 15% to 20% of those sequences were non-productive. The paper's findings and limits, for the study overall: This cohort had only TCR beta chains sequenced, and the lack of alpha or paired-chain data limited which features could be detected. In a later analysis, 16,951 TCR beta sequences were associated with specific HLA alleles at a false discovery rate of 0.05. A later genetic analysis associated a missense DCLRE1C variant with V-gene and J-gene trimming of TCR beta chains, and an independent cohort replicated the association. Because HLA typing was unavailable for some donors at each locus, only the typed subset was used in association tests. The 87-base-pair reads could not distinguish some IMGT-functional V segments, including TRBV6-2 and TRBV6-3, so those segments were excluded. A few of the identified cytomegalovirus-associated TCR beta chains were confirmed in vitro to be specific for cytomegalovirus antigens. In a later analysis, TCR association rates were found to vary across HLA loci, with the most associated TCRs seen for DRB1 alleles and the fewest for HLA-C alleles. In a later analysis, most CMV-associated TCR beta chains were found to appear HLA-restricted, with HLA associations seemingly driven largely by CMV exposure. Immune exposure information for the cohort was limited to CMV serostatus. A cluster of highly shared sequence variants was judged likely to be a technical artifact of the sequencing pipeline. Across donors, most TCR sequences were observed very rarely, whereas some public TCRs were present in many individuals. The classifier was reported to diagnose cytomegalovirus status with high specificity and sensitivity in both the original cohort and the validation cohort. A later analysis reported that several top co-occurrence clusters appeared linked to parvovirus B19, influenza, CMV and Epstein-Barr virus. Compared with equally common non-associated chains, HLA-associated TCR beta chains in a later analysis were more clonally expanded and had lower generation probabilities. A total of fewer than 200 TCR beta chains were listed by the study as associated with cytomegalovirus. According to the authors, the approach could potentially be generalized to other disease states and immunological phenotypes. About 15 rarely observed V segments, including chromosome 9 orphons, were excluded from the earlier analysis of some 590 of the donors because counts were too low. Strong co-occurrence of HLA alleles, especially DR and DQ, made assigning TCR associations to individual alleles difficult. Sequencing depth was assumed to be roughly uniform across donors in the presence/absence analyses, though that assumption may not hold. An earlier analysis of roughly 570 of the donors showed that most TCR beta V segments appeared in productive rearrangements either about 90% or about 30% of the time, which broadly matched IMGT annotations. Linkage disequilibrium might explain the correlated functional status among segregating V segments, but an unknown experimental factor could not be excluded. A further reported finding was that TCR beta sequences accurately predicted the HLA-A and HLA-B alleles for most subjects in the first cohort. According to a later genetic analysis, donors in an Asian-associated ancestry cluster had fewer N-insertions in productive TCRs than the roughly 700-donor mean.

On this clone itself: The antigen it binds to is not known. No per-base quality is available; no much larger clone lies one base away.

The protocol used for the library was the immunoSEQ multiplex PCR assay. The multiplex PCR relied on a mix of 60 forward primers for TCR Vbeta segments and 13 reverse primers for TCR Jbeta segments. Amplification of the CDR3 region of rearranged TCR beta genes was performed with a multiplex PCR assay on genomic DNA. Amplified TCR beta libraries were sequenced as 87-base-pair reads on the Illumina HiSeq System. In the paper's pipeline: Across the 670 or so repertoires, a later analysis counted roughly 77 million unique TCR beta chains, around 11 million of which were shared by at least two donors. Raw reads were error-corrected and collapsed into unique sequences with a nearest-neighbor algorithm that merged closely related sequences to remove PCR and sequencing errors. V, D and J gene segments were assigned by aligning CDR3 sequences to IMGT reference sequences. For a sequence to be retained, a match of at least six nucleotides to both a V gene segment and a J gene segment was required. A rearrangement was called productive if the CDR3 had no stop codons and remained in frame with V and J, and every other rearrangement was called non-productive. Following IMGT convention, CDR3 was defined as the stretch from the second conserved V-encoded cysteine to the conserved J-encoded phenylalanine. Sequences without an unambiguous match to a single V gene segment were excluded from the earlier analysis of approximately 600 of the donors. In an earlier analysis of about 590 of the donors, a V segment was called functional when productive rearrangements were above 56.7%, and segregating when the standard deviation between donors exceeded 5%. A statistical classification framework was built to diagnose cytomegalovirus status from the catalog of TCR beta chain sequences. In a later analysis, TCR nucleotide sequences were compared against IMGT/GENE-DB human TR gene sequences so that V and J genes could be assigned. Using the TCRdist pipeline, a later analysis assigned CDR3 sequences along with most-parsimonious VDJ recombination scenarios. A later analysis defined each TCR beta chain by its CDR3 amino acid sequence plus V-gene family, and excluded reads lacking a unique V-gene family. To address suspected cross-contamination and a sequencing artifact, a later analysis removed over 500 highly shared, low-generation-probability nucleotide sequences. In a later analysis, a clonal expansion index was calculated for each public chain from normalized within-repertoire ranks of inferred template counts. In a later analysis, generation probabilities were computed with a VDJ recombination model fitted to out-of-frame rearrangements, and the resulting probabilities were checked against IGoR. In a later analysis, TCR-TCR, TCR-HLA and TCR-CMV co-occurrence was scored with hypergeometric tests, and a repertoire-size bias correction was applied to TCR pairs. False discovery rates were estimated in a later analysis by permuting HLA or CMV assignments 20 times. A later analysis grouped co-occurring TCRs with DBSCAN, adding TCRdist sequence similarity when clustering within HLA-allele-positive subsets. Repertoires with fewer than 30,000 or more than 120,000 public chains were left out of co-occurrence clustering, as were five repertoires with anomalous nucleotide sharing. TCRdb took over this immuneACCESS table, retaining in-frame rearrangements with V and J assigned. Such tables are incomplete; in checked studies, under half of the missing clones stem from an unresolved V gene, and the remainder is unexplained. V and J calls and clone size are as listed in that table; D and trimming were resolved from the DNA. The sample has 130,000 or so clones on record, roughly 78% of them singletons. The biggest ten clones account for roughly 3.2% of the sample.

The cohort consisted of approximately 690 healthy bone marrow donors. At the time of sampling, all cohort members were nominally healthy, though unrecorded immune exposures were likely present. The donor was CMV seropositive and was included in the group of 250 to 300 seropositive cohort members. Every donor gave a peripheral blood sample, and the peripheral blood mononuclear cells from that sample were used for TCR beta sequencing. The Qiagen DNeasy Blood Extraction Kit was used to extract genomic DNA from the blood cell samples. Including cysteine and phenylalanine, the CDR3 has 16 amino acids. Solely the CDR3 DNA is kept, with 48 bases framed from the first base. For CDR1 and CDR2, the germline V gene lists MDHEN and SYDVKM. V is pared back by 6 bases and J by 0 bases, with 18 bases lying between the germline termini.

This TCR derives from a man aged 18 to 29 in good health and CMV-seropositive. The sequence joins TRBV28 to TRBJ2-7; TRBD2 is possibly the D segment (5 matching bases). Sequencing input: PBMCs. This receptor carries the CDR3 CASSPTGFEVSYEQYF. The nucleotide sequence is TGTGCCAGCAGCCCCACGGGATTCGAAGTCTCCTACGAGCAGTACTTC.